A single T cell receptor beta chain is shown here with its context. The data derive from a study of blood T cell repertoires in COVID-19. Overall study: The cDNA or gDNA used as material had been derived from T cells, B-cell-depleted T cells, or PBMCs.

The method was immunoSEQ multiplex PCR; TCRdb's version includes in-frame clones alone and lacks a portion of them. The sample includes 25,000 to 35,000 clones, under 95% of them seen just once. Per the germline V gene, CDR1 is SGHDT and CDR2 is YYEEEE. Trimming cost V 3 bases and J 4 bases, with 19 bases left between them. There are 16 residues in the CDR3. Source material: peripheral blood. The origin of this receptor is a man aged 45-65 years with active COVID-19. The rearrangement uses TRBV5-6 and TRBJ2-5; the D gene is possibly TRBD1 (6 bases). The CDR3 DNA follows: TGTGCCAGCAGCTCGACTCTCTGGGGGCCAGGAGAGACCCAGTACTTC. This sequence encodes CASSSTLWGPGETQYF.